The T cell receptor beta chain under discussion was sequenced for a study of blood T cell repertoires in COVID-19. Study overall: In each case, the material was cDNA or gDNA derived from T cells, B-cell-depleted T cells, or PBMCs.

This CDR3 region has 13 residues. Between the trimmed V and J ends, which lost 6 bases and 5 bases, there was a span of 13 bases. CDR1 and CDR2 (germline): MNHEY, SVGAGI. Original processing methods: Cell counts per sample came from amplifying reference gene primers. The data were produced by immunoSEQ multiplex PCR, yet TCRdb's version contains in-frame clones alone and is incomplete. V and J calls and clone size come straight from that table; D and trimming were deduced from the DNA. Found here are around 300,000 clones, over 80% of them singletons; the top ten hold 5% to 6%. This clone showed up just once. Each participant's cohort was designated according to participant-reported clinical history. Resolution of symptoms, clearance, or two negative PCRs was present in recovered Cohort 3 donors.

What was sequenced was PBMCs or T cells enriched from blood (not recorded which). The TCR was taken from a man under 40 who had recovered from COVID-19. The V call is TRBV6-5, the J call TRBJ1-1, with D possibly TRBD1 on 6 matching bases. CDR3 coding DNA: TGTGCCAGCAGCAAACAGGGTTTGACTGAAGCTTTCTTT. Its translation is CASSKQGLTEAFF.